This entry lists 11 T cell receptor beta chains sequenced from one sample in a study of blood T cell repertoires in COVID-19. TCRdb's copy holds only in-frame clones and misses some; the assay was immunoSEQ multiplex PCR. This table holds around 200,000 clones, approximately 80% found once. Sequencing was carried out using peripheral blood. The source of these receptors is a woman of 80 years or more with active or convalescent COVID-19.

The J gene is TRBJ2-5, the V gene TRBV2; perhaps TRBD2 as D (6 bases). CDR3 size: 13 residues. V was pared by 1 base and J by 7 bases, with 10 bases between. Germline V gene sequence: CDR1 SNHLY, CDR2 FYNNEI. CDR3 nucleotide sequence: TGTGCCAGCAGTGAAGTAGAGGGAGGGACCCAGTACTTC. Its protein is CASSEVEGGTQYF.

The rearrangement uses TRBV15 and TRBJ2-1; 12 bases are a match to TRBD2. In germline, CDR1 is LNHNV, CDR2 YYDKDF (reference sequence). J was trimmed by 6 bases and V by 4 bases; bases with no gene match: 7. The CDR3 spans 16 residues. The CDR3 nucleotides read TGTGCCACCAGCACAGGGCTAGCGGGGGGGAGCAATGAGCAGTTCTTC. Protein: CATSTGLAGGSNEQFF. The entire variable domain, with the rest obtained from reference TRBV15 and TRBJ2-1, is as follows: DAMVIQNPRYQVTQFGKPVTLSCSQTLNHNVMYWYQQKSSQAPKLLFHYYDKDFNNEADTPDNFQSRRPNTSFCFLDIRSPGLGDTAMYLCATSTGLAGGSNEQFFGPGTRLTVL.

The V and J genes are TRBV24-1 and TRBJ1-2; TRBD1 aligns across 8 bases. There are 14 residues in the CDR3. Germline CDR1 is KGHDR and CDR2 is SFDVKD. The V segment lost 3 bases and the J segment 5 bases; nucleotides outside the gene matches: 4. The chain's CDR3 is CATSDTGQGYGYTF. The CDR3 coding sequence is TGTGCCACCAGTGATACAGGACAGGGATATGGCTACACCTTC.

This rearrangement joins TRBV7-6 to TRBJ1-6; 10 nucleotides align to TRBD1. The germline V gene encodes CDR1 SGHVS and CDR2 FNYEAQ. This CDR3 has 17 amino acids. V shed 4 bases, J shed 8 bases, and the junction held 11 bases outside the gene matches. The CDR3 DNA reads TGTGCCAGCAGCTCGCTGGGGCCGGGACAGGGGCATTCACCCCTCCACTTT. Its protein is CASSSLGPGQGHSPLHF.

The V and J genes are TRBV3-1 (or the pseudogene TRBV3-2) and TRBJ2-5, with 9 bases lining up with TRBD1. V lost 1 base, J lost 4 bases, and 4 bases stayed unmatched. Per the germline V gene, CDR1 is LGHDT and CDR2 is YNNKEL (reference sequence). This CDR3 is 15 amino acids long. The CDR3 reads CASSQGQGVGETQYF. The DNA of the CDR3 is TGTGCCAGCAGCCAAGGACAGGGGGTAGGAGAGACCCAGTACTTC.

This chain joins TRBV5-4 and TRBJ2-1; 9 bases are a match to TRBD1. Germline assignment: CDR1 SGHNT and CDR2 YYREEE (reference sequence). The CDR3 spans 16 residues. The junction had 12 bases not matched to a gene; V was cut back by 4 bases and J by 7 bases. The CDR3 DNA reads TGTGCCAGCAGCCCCCCCGGGACAGGGCGAAAAAATGAGCAGTTCTTC. Residues: CASSPPGTGRKNEQFF.

The gene calls are TRBV7-6 and TRBJ2-1; 7 bases agree with TRBD2. The germline V gene encodes CDR1 SGHVS and CDR2 FNYEAQ. Losses at the gene ends were 1 base for V and 2 bases for J; bases not matched to a gene: 8. The CDR3 is 17 amino acids. CDR3 loop: CASSLVSGGTAYNEQFF. The CDR3 nucleotides read TGTGCCAGCAGCTTAGTTTCGGGAGGAACCGCCTACAATGAGCAGTTCTTC.

The chain joins TRBV7-9 to TRBJ1-2; possibly TRBD1 for D (5 bases). The CDR3 extends over 17 amino acids. Trimming took off 4 bases at V and 2 bases at J, with 20 bases between the two ends. Germline assignment: CDR1 SEHNR and CDR2 FQNEAQ (reference sequence). The CDR3 DNA reads TGTGCCAGCAGCTCCACGGCAGGAGGGGTCTCCAACTATGGCTACACCTTC. Translating gives CASSSTAGGVSNYGYTF.

The chain couples TRBV9 to TRBJ1-6; possibly TRBD1 for D (5 bases). Germline V gene lookup returns CDR1 SGDLS and CDR2 YYNGEE. The CDR3 has 15 amino acids. Trimming shortened V by 4 bases and J by 6 bases, and 14 bases separated the two germline ends. The CDR3 region has the DNA TGTGCCAGCAGCCCCTCCGACAGTTTTAATTCACCCCTCCACTTT. It specifies CASSPSDSFNSPLHF.

The V and J genes are TRBV2 and TRBJ1-2; D call uncertain. The CDR3 sequence is 15 residues long. Trimming took 7 bases from V and 4 from J, leaving 19 bases between them. Per the germline V gene, CDR1 is SNHLY and CDR2 is FYNNEI. CDR3 nucleotide sequence: TGTGCCAGCACCCCCCCGGGTGGTACCGGCTATGGCTACACCTTC. Protein product: CASTPPGGTGYGYTF.

The chain uses TRBV5-1 and TRBJ2-1; 10 bases agree with TRBD1. Looked up from germline, CDR1 is SGHRS and CDR2 is YFSETQ. The CDR3 spans 16 residues. Trimming cost V 4 bases and J 9 bases; bases outside gene matches: 13. CDR3 in amino acids: CASSLQTGGALGEQFF. For the CDR3, the DNA is TGCGCCAGCAGCCTTCAGACAGGGGGCGCGTTAGGTGAGCAGTTCTTC.